In this sample, the clone carrying this TCR beta chain turned up a few times. Combining a sample-barcoded 5' primer with a J-beta primer mix, a second PCR ran for 7 to 11 cycles. One entry per CDR3 protein, called by TCRdb with MiXCR from the 5' RACE reads. The sample lists 2 million or so distinct CDR3 sequences; 40% to 55% were seen once. This sample is part of a study of blood T cells in healthy people across ages. Germline V gene data show CDR1 as MNHEY and CDR2 as SVGEGT. There are 14 residues in the CDR3. The V and J ends lost 0 bases and 9 bases respectively, with 15 bases between them. This receptor was taken from a middle-aged woman in good health. This chain uses TRBV6-2 or TRBV6-3 with TRBJ2-7; D may be TRBD2 (5 bases). The sequenced sample was blood. The CDR3 DNA reads TGTGCCAGCAGTTACTCGATGGGAGAGGCTGGGCAGTACTTC. It codes for CASSYSMGEAGQYF.